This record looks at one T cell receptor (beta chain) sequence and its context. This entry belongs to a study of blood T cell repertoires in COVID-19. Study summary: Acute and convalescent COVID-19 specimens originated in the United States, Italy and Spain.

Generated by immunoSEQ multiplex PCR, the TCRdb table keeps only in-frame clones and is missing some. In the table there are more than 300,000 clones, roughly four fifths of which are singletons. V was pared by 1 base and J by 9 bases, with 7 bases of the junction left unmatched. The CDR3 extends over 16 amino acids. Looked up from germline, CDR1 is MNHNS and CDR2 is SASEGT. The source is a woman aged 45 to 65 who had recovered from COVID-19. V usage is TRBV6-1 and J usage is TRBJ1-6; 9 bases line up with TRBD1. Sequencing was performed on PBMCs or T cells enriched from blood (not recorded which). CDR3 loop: CASSEVGQGGRSPLHF. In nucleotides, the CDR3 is TGTGCCAGCAGTGAAGTGGGACAGGGAGGGCGTTCACCCCTCCACTTT.